The 28 T cell receptor beta chains reported below all come from one sample, sequenced in a study of monozygotic twins with inflammatory bowel disease. TCRdb re-called the 5' RACE reads and gives one entry per CDR3 protein, without DNA. The listing contains fewer than 350,000 distinct CDR3 sequences. What was sequenced was blood. The receptor source for this set is a human donor with ulcerative colitis or Crohn's disease, or a healthy co-twin of an affected twin (not recorded which).

This sequence joins TRBV4-1 and TRBJ1-1. The CDR3 extends over 12 amino acids. The germline gives CDR1 MGHRA, CDR2 YSYEKL. The CDR3 spells CASSQVSTEAFF.

CDR3: CSVGQLNTEAFF. This chain links TRBV29-1 with TRBJ1-1; TCRdb outputs TRBD1, but without DNA this stays unchecked. The CDR3 runs 12 residues. The germline V gene has CDR1 SQVTM and CDR2 ANQGSEA. The full variable domain, with the rest looked up from reference TRBV29-1 and TRBJ1-1, is SAVISQKPSRDICQRGTSLTIQCQVDSQVTMMFWYRQQPGQSLTLIATANQGSEATYESGFVIDKFPISRPNLTFSTLTVSNMSPEDSSIYLCSVGQLNTEAFFGQGTRLTVV.

This chain connects TRBV7-2 to TRBJ2-7; the TCRdb D gene call, TRBD1, has no DNA to confirm it. CDR3 length equals 15 residues. From germline, CDR1 is SGHTA and CDR2 FQGNSA. The CDR3 here is CASSPQDRGSNEQYF.

V and J are TRBV4-1 and TRBJ1-4; TCRdb's assignment of TRBD1 cannot be checked, as there is no DNA. Germline CDR1 and CDR2: MGHRA and YSYEKL. The length of the CDR3 is 15 residues. CDR3 residues: CASSQVGADFEKLFF.

The J gene is TRBJ1-2, the V gene TRBV7-8; absent DNA, TCRdb's TRBD1 call cannot be checked. This CDR3 has 16 amino acids. In germline, CDR1 is SGHVS, CDR2 FQNEAQ. CDR3 region: CASSRLSRDRVYGYTF.

The rearrangement links TRBV9 to TRBJ1-6; TCRdb lists TRBD1, though no DNA is available to test this call. CDR3 length: 15 residues. Germline CDR1 SGDLS, CDR2 YYNGEE. This chain's CDR3 is CASSVEGRGNSPLHF. The full variable domain, its missing parts supplied by reference TRBV9 and TRBJ1-6, is DSGVTQTPKHLITATGQRVTLRCSPRSGDLSVYWYQQSLDQGLQFLIQYYNGEERAKGNILERFSAQQFPDLHSELNLSSLELGDSALYFCASSVEGRGNSPLHFGNGTRLTVT.

This chain joins TRBV12-3 or TRBV12-4 and TRBJ1-2; absent DNA, TCRdb's TRBD1 call cannot be checked. The CDR3 spans 15 residues. The CDR3 reads CASRGEQGNDYGYTF.

The chain employs TRBV10-3 and TRBJ2-7; TCRdb lists TRBD1, though no DNA is available to test this call. The CDR3 extends over 16 amino acids. Germline-derived CDR1 and CDR2 are ENHRY and SYGVKD. The CDR3: CAISVEGTGSVYEQYF.

The chain employs TRBV6-2 or TRBV6-3 and TRBJ1-5. Germline values: CDR1 MNHEY, CDR2 SVGEGT. The CDR3 length is 12 residues. The CDR3 loop is CASSYSNWEQHF.

CDR3 protein: CASSDRAGNTIYF. The chain joins TRBV7-3 to TRBJ1-3; with no DNA, the TCRdb D assignment of TRBD1 cannot be verified. The germline V gene has CDR1 SGHTA and CDR2 FQGTGA. CDR3 length equals 13 residues. Full variable domain (rest looked up from reference TRBV7-3 and TRBJ1-3): GAGVSQTPSNKVTEKGKYVELRCDPISGHTALYWYRQSLGQGPEFLIYFQGTGAADDSGLPNDRFFAVRPEGSVSTLKIQRTERGDSAVYLCASSDRAGNTIYFGEGSWLTVV.

The V call is TRBV4-3, the J call TRBJ1-4; no DNA is available, so the TRBD1 call from TCRdb remains unchecked. The CDR3 spans 15 residues. Germline V gives CDR1 LGHNA, CDR2 YSLEER. CDR3 region: CASSQRQPEDEKLFF.

This chain joins TRBV20-1 and TRBJ2-5; checking the TCRdb D call of TRBD2 is not possible without DNA. Germline CDR1 is DFQATT and CDR2 is SNEGSKA (reference sequence). The CDR3 covers 12 residues. CDR3 sequence reads: CSAYGREETQYF.

The genes are TRBV11-2 and TRBJ1-6; the D gene TCRdb calls, TRBD1, cannot be checked with no DNA. The germline V gene encodes CDR1 SGHAT and CDR2 FQNNGV. CDR3 length: 14 amino acids. CDR3 region: CASSPGQGTSPLHF.

The genes are TRBV20-1 and TRBJ1-3. The CDR3 length is 13 residues. In germline, CDR1 is DFQATT, CDR2 SNEGSKA (reference sequence). CDR3 sequence reads: CSAVGGFGNTIYF.

This sequence joins TRBV20-1 and TRBJ1-5. The CDR3 length is 12 residues. Looked up from germline, CDR1 is DFQATT and CDR2 is SNEGSKA (reference sequence). The CDR3 loop reads CSARETNQPQHF.

J is TRBJ2-1 and V is TRBV25-1; TCRdb's D call, TRBD1, is unchecked because there is no DNA. This CDR3 is 13 amino acids long. From germline, CDR1 is MGHDK and CDR2 SYGVNS. The CDR3 reads CASGRSLENEQFF.

The genes are TRBV19 and TRBJ2-1; TCRdb picks TRBD1, but there is no DNA to check that call. CDR3 length equals 15 residues. Germline V gene data show CDR1 as LNHDA and CDR2 as SQIVND (reference sequence). The chain's CDR3 is CASSMQSGWGSEQFF.

This CDR3 is CASTERVGANVLTF. The genes are TRBV6-2 or TRBV6-3 and TRBJ2-6. Germline loops: CDR1 MNHEY, CDR2 SVGEGT. This CDR3 is built from 14 residues.

This chain links TRBV5-1 with TRBJ2-1; TCRdb outputs TRBD1, but without DNA this stays unchecked. The CDR3 runs to 16 residues. Germline CDR1 is SGHRS and CDR2 is YFSETQ. The CDR3 loop reads CASSAVLRVSGNEQFF.

This sequence joins TRBV30 and TRBJ2-5; the TCRdb D gene call, TRBD1, has no DNA to confirm it. This CDR3 is 17 amino acids long. Germline loops: CDR1 GTSNPN, CDR2 SVGIG (reference sequence). The CDR3 sequence: CAWSVGRPWTAQETQYF.

The genes are TRBV10-1 and TRBJ2-1; lacking DNA, the TRBD2 call made by TCRdb goes unchecked. This CDR3 region has 15 residues. Per the germline V gene, CDR1 is WNHNN and CDR2 is SYGVQD (reference sequence). The CDR3 reads CASSGGTSGYNEQFF.

The chain joins TRBV20-1 to TRBJ2-1; TCRdb reports TRBD2, a call that lacks DNA to check it against. Germline V CDR1 and CDR2: DFQATT, SNEGSKA (reference sequence). The CDR3 is 12 residues long. Here the CDR3 reads CSASSGYNEQFF.

The chain couples TRBV28 to TRBJ2-7; as DNA is missing, the TRBD1 call by TCRdb cannot be tested. The germline V gene encodes CDR1 MDHEN and CDR2 SYDVKM. This CDR3 contains 15 residues. The CDR3 sequence is CASIGRDRVKYEQYF.

Here the CDR3 reads CASSLLRTAMNTEAFF. The chain has TRBV6-2 or TRBV6-3 and TRBJ1-1. Germline-derived CDR1 and CDR2 are MNHEY and SVGEGT. This CDR3 contains 16 residues.

The chain recombines TRBV5-1 with TRBJ2-4; TCRdb outputs TRBD1, but without DNA this stays unchecked. Germline V gene data show CDR1 as SGHRS and CDR2 as YFSETQ. This CDR3 has 18 residues. CDR3 in amino acids: CASSFNLGHSLAKNIQYF.

V usage is TRBV27 and J usage is TRBJ2-7. The CDR3 has 13 residues. Germline V CDR1 and CDR2: MNHEY, SMNVEV (reference sequence). CDR3 residues: CASSKEAGWAQYF.

The chain couples TRBV5-1 to TRBJ2-3; absent DNA, TCRdb's TRBD2 call cannot be checked. The CDR3 covers 16 residues. Per germline, CDR1 SGHRS and CDR2 YFSETQ. The CDR3 here is CASSLGTYPSTDTQYF.

The genes are TRBV6-1 and TRBJ1-2. This CDR3 contains 14 residues. Germline V lookup: CDR1 MNHNS, CDR2 SASEGT. CDR3 in amino acids: CASRRNSADYGYTF.